These 8 T cell receptor beta chains came from one sample sequenced in a study of long-term antiretroviral therapy in people with HIV. Investigators performed immunoSEQ version v3.0 at survey level. TCRdb's table, derived via immunoSEQ multiplex PCR, lists solely in-frame clones and lacks some. The table lists about 36,000 clones, about 80% of them singletons. The input for sequencing was unsorted PBMCs, taken 3.4 years after starting antiretroviral therapy. These receptors were taken from a man under 40 with HIV.

The chain is built from TRBV28 and TRBJ2-7; maybe TRBD1 (6 bases). Germline assignment: CDR1 MDHEN and CDR2 SYDVKM. Deletions cut 3 bases from V and 0 bases from J, with 12 bases between. The CDR3 has 15 residues. DNA for the CDR3: TGTGCCAGCAGTTTCAGGGGCATCGCCTCCTACGAGCAGTACTTC. It yields the protein CASSFRGIASYEQYF.

In its sample, this clone was seen a few times. The CDR3 reads CASSPEPQIYEQYF. CDR3 in DNA: TGTGCCAGCAGCCCAGAGCCCCAGATTTACGAGCAGTACTTC. V gene TRBV7-6 combines with J gene TRBJ2-7; D remains unclear. The CDR3 covers 14 residues. V was shortened by 5 bases and J by 4 bases, with 15 bases between the two germline ends. Looked up from germline, CDR1 is SGHVS and CDR2 is FNYEAQ.

The gene calls are TRBV6-6 and TRBJ1-5, with TRBD1 matching 7 bases. J gave up 4 bases and V 2 bases, and 8 bases lay outside the gene matches. Germline V gives CDR1 MNHNY, CDR2 SVGAGI (reference sequence). This CDR3 comprises 16 residues. CDR3 coding DNA: TGTGCCAGCAGTTACGCCAAAGGGACAGTAAATCAGCCCCAGCATTTT. Its translation: CASSYAKGTVNQPQHF.

The chain combines TRBV25-1 with TRBJ1-1; possible D gene TRBD1, 6 bases. CDR3 length equals 15 residues. Germline V gives CDR1 MGHDK, CDR2 SYGVNS. V was trimmed by 1 base and J by 4 bases, leaving 13 bases between them. For the CDR3, the DNA is TGTGCCAGCAGTGAATCGGGACAATGGGCCACTGAAGCTTTCTTT. Translating gives CASSESGQWATEAFF. Drawing the rest from reference TRBV25-1 and TRBJ1-1, the complete variable domain is EADIYQTPRYLVIGTGKKITLECSQTMGHDKMYWYQQDPGMELHLIHYSYGVNSTEKGDLSSESTVSRIRTEHFPLTLESARPSHTSQYLCASSESGQWATEAFFGQGTRLTVV.

This clone was seen a few times. This chain uses TRBV7-2 with TRBJ2-7; weak D call: TRBD2 (6 bases). Germline values: CDR1 SGHTA, CDR2 FQGNSA. V lost 5 bases to trimming and J lost 3 bases, with 11 bases between them. The CDR3 covers 13 residues. The CDR3 sequence is CASSGSGNYEQYF. CDR3 DNA sequence: TGTGCCAGCAGCGGTAGCGGAAACTACGAGCAGTACTTC.

This chain joins TRBV6-5 and TRBJ1-2; D is perhaps TRBD1 (6 bases). The CDR3 extends over 13 amino acids. The germline CDR1 and CDR2 sequences are MNHEY and SVGAGI. V lost 6 bases and J lost 3, with 11 bases in between. The CDR3 spells CASSSDSYYGYTF. As DNA, the CDR3 is TGTGCCAGCAGCTCGGACAGCTACTATGGCTACACCTTC.

Only a few counts were recorded for this clone. This sequence joins TRBV5-4 and TRBJ1-1, with 8 bases identical to TRBD1. The length of the CDR3 is 14 residues. With 5 bases clipped from V and 1 base from J, the junction kept 4 bases outside the gene matches. CDR1 is SGHNT, CDR2 YYREEE, per germline (reference sequence). CDR3 region: CASRSGTGNTEAFF. The CDR3 nucleotides are TGTGCCAGCAGATCCGGGACAGGGAACACTGAAGCTTTCTTT.

This chain joins TRBV7-2 and TRBJ1-2; a weak D match, TRBD1 (6 bases). The CDR3 has 16 residues. Trimming removed 1 base at V and 1 base at J, with 13 bases between. From germline, CDR1 is SGHTA and CDR2 FQGNSA. The CDR3 is CASSLEGGIGNYGYTF. CDR3 DNA: TGTGCCAGCAGCTTAGAGGGGGGTATCGGTAACTATGGCTACACCTTC.